This is a list of T cell receptor beta chains from one sample in a study of metastatic and nonmetastatic thyroid tumors. TCRdb re-called the PCR reads through MiXCR. The sample holds more than 15,000 clones, 30% to 35% seen once. The specimen sequenced was blood. The receptors originated from a female donor with papillary thyroid cancer or a benign thyroid nodule (not recorded which). Some clones in this sample may be carry-over from other donors' samples. Each CDR3 is given with its conserved first and last residue. The order of the fields is clone size, D gene, J gene, V gene, CDR3 protein, CDR3 DNA. The D gene is left open where the match is weak. Size is stated for part of the rows, as once, few or many counts, or as a class when the clone is expanded.

clone_size: many; d_call: -; j_call: TRBJ2-5; v_call: TRBV5-1; cdr3_aa: CASSLTGAAQETQYF; cdr3_nt: TGCGCCAGCAGCTTGACCGGGGCCGCCCAAGAGACCCAGTACTTC
clone_size: medium-sized; d_call: -; j_call: TRBJ1-5; v_call: TRBV7-9; cdr3_aa: CASSLDQQGNQPQHF; cdr3_nt: TGTGCCAGCAGCTTGGACCAGCAGGGCAATCAGCCCCAGCATTTT
clone_size: many; d_call: -; j_call: TRBJ2-2; v_call: TRBV20-1; cdr3_aa: CSARLTTGELFF; cdr3_nt: TGCAGTGCTAGACTTACCACCGGGGAGCTGTTTTTT
clone_size: many; d_call: TRBD2; j_call: TRBJ2-1; v_call: TRBV30; cdr3_aa: CAWSRKGLAGGEQFF; cdr3_nt: TGTGCCTGGAGTAGGAAGGGACTAGCCGGAGGGGAGCAGTTCTTC
clone_size: -; d_call: -; j_call: TRBJ2-1; v_call: TRBV3-1; cdr3_aa: CASSQDSGREGEQFF; cdr3_nt: TGTGCCAGCAGCCAAGATAGTGGGAGAGAGGGTGAGCAGTTCTTC
clone_size: many; d_call: TRBD1; j_call: TRBJ2-1; v_call: TRBV10-3; cdr3_aa: CALRTGSDNEQFF; cdr3_nt: TGTGCCCTCCGGACAGGGTCCGACAATGAGCAGTTCTTC
clone_size: medium-sized; d_call: -; j_call: TRBJ1-1; v_call: TRBV28; cdr3_aa: CASSSLPTEAEAFF; cdr3_nt: TGTGCCAGCAGTTCTCTCCCCACCGAAGCTGAAGCTTTCTTT
clone_size: -; d_call: -; j_call: TRBJ2-5; v_call: TRBV10-3; cdr3_aa: CAISGLSKETQYF; cdr3_nt: TGTGCCATCAGTGGTTTGAGTAAAGAGACCCAGTACTTC
clone_size: -; d_call: TRBD1; j_call: TRBJ2-1; v_call: TRBV20-1; cdr3_aa: CSASRDRGYEQFF; cdr3_nt: TGCAGTGCTTCCCGGGACAGGGGATATGAGCAGTTCTTC
clone_size: medium-sized; d_call: TRBD1; j_call: TRBJ1-5; v_call: TRBV6-5; cdr3_aa: CASRPTGDGTRLDGNQPQHF; cdr3_nt: TGTGCCAGCAGACCTACAGGGGACGGTACTAGATTAGATGGCAATCAGCCCCAGCATTTT
clone_size: many; d_call: -; j_call: TRBJ2-4; v_call: TRBV20-1; cdr3_aa: CSARDGGAGLAKNIQYF; cdr3_nt: TGCAGTGCTAGAGATGGAGGGGCGGGGCTAGCCAAAAACATTCAGTACTTC
clone_size: few; d_call: -; j_call: TRBJ2-2; v_call: TRBV10-3; cdr3_aa: CAISWASETGELFF; cdr3_nt: TGTGCCATCAGTTGGGCTTCGGAGACCGGGGAGCTGTTTTTT
clone_size: -; d_call: TRBD1; j_call: TRBJ1-6; v_call: TRBV7-8; cdr3_aa: CASSPQGQPSYNSPLHF; cdr3_nt: TGTGCCAGCAGCCCTCAGGGACAGCCCTCCTATAATTCACCCCTCCACTTT
clone_size: many; d_call: TRBD1; j_call: TRBJ1-6; v_call: TRBV20-1; cdr3_aa: CSVPTGVDSPLHF; cdr3_nt: TGCAGTGTCCCGACAGGGGTAGATTCACCCCTCCACTTT
clone_size: medium-sized; d_call: -; j_call: TRBJ2-7; v_call: TRBV11-1; cdr3_aa: CASSLGGQDEQYF; cdr3_nt: TGTGCCAGCAGCTTGGGGGGGCAGGACGAGCAGTACTTC
clone_size: -; d_call: -; j_call: TRBJ2-3; v_call: TRBV6-2/TRBV6-3; cdr3_aa: CASSGERGEEDTQYF; cdr3_nt: TGTGCCAGCAGTGGCGAGAGGGGGGAGGAAGATACGCAGTATTTT
clone_size: -; d_call: -; j_call: TRBJ1-1; v_call: TRBV3-1; cdr3_aa: CASSRETVANTEALF; cdr3_nt: TGTGCCAGCAGCCGAGAGACGGTTGCGAACACTGAAGCTCTCTTT
clone_size: -; d_call: -; j_call: TRBJ1-1; v_call: TRBV5-1; cdr3_aa: CASSLGWAEAFF; cdr3_nt: TGCGCCAGCAGCTTGGGATGGGCTGAAGCTTTCTTT
clone_size: -; d_call: -; j_call: TRBJ2-2; v_call: TRBV4-2; cdr3_aa: CASSQAGNGRELFF; cdr3_nt: TGTGCCAGCAGCCAAGCAGGAAATGGGAGGGAGCTGTTTTTT
clone_size: medium-sized; d_call: -; j_call: TRBJ1-1; v_call: TRBV7-8; cdr3_aa: CASSRVRSMGSTEAFF; cdr3_nt: TGTGCCAGCAGCCGCGTCCGTAGCATGGGGAGCACTGAAGCTTTCTTT
clone_size: medium-sized; d_call: -; j_call: TRBJ1-5; v_call: TRBV27; cdr3_aa: CASSSVKWPQHF; cdr3_nt: TGTGCCAGCAGTTCGGTGAAGTGGCCCCAGCATTTT
clone_size: medium-sized; d_call: TRBD1; j_call: TRBJ2-7; v_call: TRBV5-1; cdr3_aa: CASSSYTGVSEQYF; cdr3_nt: TGCGCCAGCAGCTCATACACAGGGGTGAGCGAGCAGTACTTC
clone_size: medium-sized; d_call: -; j_call: TRBJ1-5; v_call: TRBV12-3/TRBV12-4; cdr3_aa: CASSQAGLNNQPQHF; cdr3_nt: TGTGCCAGCAGTCAGGCAGGGTTGAACAATCAGCCCCAGCATTTT
clone_size: -; d_call: TRBD1; j_call: TRBJ1-1; v_call: TRBV11-1; cdr3_aa: CAGTTPVTGGRTEAFF; cdr3_nt: TGTGCCGGAACAACACCCGTAACAGGGGGCCGGACTGAAGCTTTCTTT
clone_size: few; d_call: -; j_call: TRBJ1-2; v_call: TRBV28; cdr3_aa: CASSLWGSSDYGYTF; cdr3_nt: TGTGCCAGCAGTTTATGGGGCAGCTCTGACTATGGCTACACCTTC
clone_size: -; d_call: -; j_call: TRBJ2-7; v_call: TRBV5-1; cdr3_aa: CASSLARLYSYEQYF; cdr3_nt: TGCGCCAGCAGCTTGGCTAGGCTCTACTCCTACGAGCAGTACTTC
clone_size: -; d_call: TRBD1; j_call: TRBJ1-1; v_call: TRBV29-1; cdr3_aa: CSVQGQGGTEAFF; cdr3_nt: TGCAGCGTCCAGGGACAGGGAGGTACTGAAGCTTTCTTT